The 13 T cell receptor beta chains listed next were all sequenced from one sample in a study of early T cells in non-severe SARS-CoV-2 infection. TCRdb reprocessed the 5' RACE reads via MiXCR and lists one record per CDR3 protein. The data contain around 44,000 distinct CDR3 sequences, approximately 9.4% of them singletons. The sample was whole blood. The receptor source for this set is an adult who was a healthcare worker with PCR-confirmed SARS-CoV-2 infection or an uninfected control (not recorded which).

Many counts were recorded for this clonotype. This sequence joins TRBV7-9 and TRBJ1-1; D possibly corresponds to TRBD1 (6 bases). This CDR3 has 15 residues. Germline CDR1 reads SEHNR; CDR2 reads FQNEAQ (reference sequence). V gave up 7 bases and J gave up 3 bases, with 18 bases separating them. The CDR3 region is CASIVARGTYTEAFF. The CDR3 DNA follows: TGTGCCAGCATAGTGGCCAGGGGCACATACACTGAAGCTTTCTTT.

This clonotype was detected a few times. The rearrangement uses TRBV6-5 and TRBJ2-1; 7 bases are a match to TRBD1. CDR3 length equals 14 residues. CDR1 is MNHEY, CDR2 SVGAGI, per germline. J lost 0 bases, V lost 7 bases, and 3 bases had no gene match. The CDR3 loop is CASTDRDSYNEQFF. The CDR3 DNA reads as TGTGCCAGCACCGACAGGGACTCCTACAATGAGCAGTTCTTC.

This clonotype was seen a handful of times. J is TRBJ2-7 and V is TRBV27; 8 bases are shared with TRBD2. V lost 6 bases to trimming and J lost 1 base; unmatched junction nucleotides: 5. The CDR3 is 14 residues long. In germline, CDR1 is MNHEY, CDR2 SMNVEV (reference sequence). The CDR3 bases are TGTGCCAGCAGCTTAGCGGGATTGTCCTACGAGCAGTACTTC. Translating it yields CASSLAGLSYEQYF.

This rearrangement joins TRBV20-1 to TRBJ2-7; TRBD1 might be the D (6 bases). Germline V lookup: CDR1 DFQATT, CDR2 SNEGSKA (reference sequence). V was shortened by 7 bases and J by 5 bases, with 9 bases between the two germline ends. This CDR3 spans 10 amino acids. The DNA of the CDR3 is TGCAGTGTGTGGGGGCACGAGCAGTACTTC. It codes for CSVWGHEQYF.

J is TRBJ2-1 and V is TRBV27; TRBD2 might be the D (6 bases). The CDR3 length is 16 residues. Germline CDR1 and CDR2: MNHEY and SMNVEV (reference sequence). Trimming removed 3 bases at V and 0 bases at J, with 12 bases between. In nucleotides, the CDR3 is TGTGCCAGCAGTTTCACTAGCCCTTTCTCCTACAATGAGCAGTTCTTC. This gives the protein CASSFTSPFSYNEQFF.

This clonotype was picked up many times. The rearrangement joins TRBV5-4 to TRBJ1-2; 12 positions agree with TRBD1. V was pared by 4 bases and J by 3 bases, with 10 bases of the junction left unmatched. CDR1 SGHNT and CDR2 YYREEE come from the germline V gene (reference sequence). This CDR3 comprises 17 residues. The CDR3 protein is CASSPGTGGFLYYGYTF. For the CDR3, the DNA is TGTGCCAGCAGCCCCGGGACAGGGGGCTTCCTCTACTATGGCTACACCTTC.

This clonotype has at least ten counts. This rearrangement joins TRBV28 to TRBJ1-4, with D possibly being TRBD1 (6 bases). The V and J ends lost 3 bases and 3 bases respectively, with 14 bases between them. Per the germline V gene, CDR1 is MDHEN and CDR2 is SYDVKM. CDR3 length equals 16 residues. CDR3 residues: CASSFPLDSSNEKLFF. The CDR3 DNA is TGTGCCAGCAGTTTCCCCTTGGACAGTTCTAATGAAAAACTGTTTTTT.

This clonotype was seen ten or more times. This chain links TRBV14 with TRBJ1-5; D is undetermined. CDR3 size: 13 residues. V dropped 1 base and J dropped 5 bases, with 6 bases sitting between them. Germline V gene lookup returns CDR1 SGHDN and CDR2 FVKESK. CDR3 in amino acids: CASSQGLYQPQHF. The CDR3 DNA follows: TGTGCCAGCAGCCAAGGGTTGTATCAGCCCCAGCATTTT.

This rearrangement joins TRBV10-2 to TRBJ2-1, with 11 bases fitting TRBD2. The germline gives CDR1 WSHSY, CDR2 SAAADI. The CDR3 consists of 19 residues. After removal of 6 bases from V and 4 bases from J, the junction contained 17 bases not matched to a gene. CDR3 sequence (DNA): TGCGCCAGCAGCGGAGTCCCGGGACTAGCGGAGGGCCTTTACAATGAGCAGTTCTTC. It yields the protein CASSGVPGLAEGLYNEQFF.

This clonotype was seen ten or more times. For the CDR3, the DNA is TGCGCCAGCAGCCAGTTAGACAGGAACACTGAAGCTTTCTTT. As protein: CASSQLDRNTEAFF. This rearrangement joins TRBV4-1 to TRBJ1-1; maybe TRBD1 (5 bases). This CDR3 is built from 14 residues. With 3 bases removed from V and 1 base from J, the gap between germline ends came to 9 bases. Germline lookup yields CDR1 MGHRA and CDR2 YSYEKL.

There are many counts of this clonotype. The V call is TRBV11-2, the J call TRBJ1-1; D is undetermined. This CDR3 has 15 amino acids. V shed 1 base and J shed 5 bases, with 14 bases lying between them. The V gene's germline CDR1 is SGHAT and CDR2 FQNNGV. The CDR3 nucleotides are TGTGCCAGCAGCTTAGTGGCAGGCTTTCGGACTGAAGCTTTCTTT. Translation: CASSLVAGFRTEAFF.

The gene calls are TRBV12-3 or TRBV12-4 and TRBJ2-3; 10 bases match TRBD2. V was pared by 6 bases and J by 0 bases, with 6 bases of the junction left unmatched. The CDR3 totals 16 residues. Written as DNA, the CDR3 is TGTGCCAGCAGACGCGGACTAGCGGCTAGCACAGATACGCAGTATTTT. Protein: CASRRGLAASTDTQYF.

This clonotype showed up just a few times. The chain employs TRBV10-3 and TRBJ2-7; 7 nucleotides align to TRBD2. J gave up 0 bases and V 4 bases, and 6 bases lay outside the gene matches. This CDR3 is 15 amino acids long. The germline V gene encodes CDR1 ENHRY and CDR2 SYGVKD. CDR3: CAISGRGGLSYEQYF. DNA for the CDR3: TGTGCCATCAGTGGCCGGGGAGGGCTCTCCTACGAGCAGTACTTC.